The rows below give T cell receptor beta chains drawn from one sample of a study of beta chain features in type 1 diabetes. Libraries were prepared by immunoSEQ multiplex PCR; TCRdb keeps only in-frame clonotypes and omits some of them. This table holds under 250,000 clones, about 30% found once. The sequencing input was central memory CD4+ T cells from blood. The receptors come from a man younger than 40 in good health. CDR3s include the opening cysteine and the closing phenylalanine or tryptophan. The order of the fields is CDR3 DNA, CDR3 protein, V gene, clone size, J gene, D gene. A D gene is named only where the DNA matches it firmly. Only some rows state a clone size, as once, few, many or a class for expanded clones.

CDR3 DNA: TGTGCCATCAGTGAGCGGCAGGGGGCGAGGGCCTACGAGCAGTACTTC; CDR3 protein: CAISERQGARAYEQYF; V gene: TRBV10-3; clone size: -; J gene: TRBJ2-7; D gene: TRBD1
CDR3 DNA: TGCAGCGACCTACGGACAGATACGCAGTATTTT; CDR3 protein: CSDLRTDTQYF; V gene: TRBV29-1; clone size: -; J gene: TRBJ2-3; D gene: -
CDR3 DNA: TGTGCCTTCCGATTCGCGAGGGGGTCCTACAATGAGCAGTTCTTC; CDR3 protein: CAFRFARGSYNEQFF; V gene: TRBV30; clone size: -; J gene: TRBJ2-1; D gene: -
CDR3 DNA: TGTGCCAGTAGTATATCGGCAGTGGGCAATCAGCCCCAGCATTTT; CDR3 protein: CASSISAVGNQPQHF; V gene: TRBV19; clone size: -; J gene: TRBJ1-5; D gene: -
CDR3 DNA: TGTGCCAGCAGCGTAGGGGGTACAGGTCACCTCTACGAGCAGTACTTC; CDR3 protein: CASSVGGTGHLYEQYF; V gene: TRBV9; clone size: -; J gene: TRBJ2-7; D gene: -
CDR3 DNA: TGTGCCAGCAGCTTAGGACGGGAGCTGTTTTTT; CDR3 protein: CASSLGRELFF; V gene: TRBV7-2; clone size: few; J gene: TRBJ2-2; D gene: -
CDR3 DNA: TGTGCCAGCAGTGAGGCGGGAGGGACTTTCAATGAGCAGTTCTTC; CDR3 protein: CASSEAGGTFNEQFF; V gene: TRBV2; clone size: few; J gene: TRBJ2-1; D gene: TRBD2
CDR3 DNA: TGCGCCAGCAGCTTGGCCACCAGGGGATACGAGCAGTACTTC; CDR3 protein: CASSLATRGYEQYF; V gene: TRBV5-1; clone size: -; J gene: TRBJ2-7; D gene: -
CDR3 DNA: TGTGCCAGCAGCTTAGCCGTCTATGGCTACACCTTC; CDR3 protein: CASSLAVYGYTF; V gene: TRBV11-2; clone size: few; J gene: TRBJ1-2; D gene: -
CDR3 DNA: TGTGCCAGCAGCTTCTCCCTTTCCCGGACTGGAGGAAACACCATATATTTT; CDR3 protein: CASSFSLSRTGGNTIYF; V gene: TRBV5-6; clone size: -; J gene: TRBJ1-3; D gene: -
CDR3 DNA: TGTGCCAGCAGCGTGACTAGCACCAACAATGAGCAGTTCTTC; CDR3 protein: CASSVTSTNNEQFF; V gene: TRBV9; clone size: many; J gene: TRBJ2-1; D gene: TRBD2
CDR3 DNA: TGTGCCAGCAGTGAATCGCGGGCCAGAACTGAAGCTTTCTTT; CDR3 protein: CASSESRARTEAFF; V gene: TRBV2; clone size: few; J gene: TRBJ1-1; D gene: -
CDR3 DNA: TGTGCCAGCTCATGGGACAGGGTCAATAATTCACCCCTCCACTTT; CDR3 protein: CASSWDRVNNSPLHF; V gene: TRBV18; clone size: -; J gene: TRBJ1-6; D gene: TRBD1
CDR3 DNA: TGTGCCAGCAGCCCCCTTTTCTCCTACGAGCAGTACTTC; CDR3 protein: CASSPLFSYEQYF; V gene: TRBV5-8; clone size: few; J gene: TRBJ2-7; D gene: -
CDR3 DNA: TGCAGCGTTGAAGATCGCTTGCCCGATCTGGACAGGGGGCTAGGTGGCTACACCTTC; CDR3 protein: CSVEDRLPDLDRGLGGYTF; V gene: TRBV29-1; clone size: few; J gene: TRBJ1-2; D gene: TRBD1
CDR3 DNA: TGTGCCAGCAGCCAAGCGGTGGGGAACACTGAAGCTTTCTTT; CDR3 protein: CASSQAVGNTEAFF; V gene: TRBV4-2; clone size: many; J gene: TRBJ1-1; D gene: -
CDR3 DNA: TGTGCCAGCAGCTTGAGGGCGACGCATGCTAGCAATCAGCCCCAGCATTTT; CDR3 protein: CASSLRATHASNQPQHF; V gene: TRBV7-2; clone size: -; J gene: TRBJ1-5; D gene: -
CDR3 DNA: TGCGCCAGCAGCGGAGGCGGGGAGCTGTTTTTT; CDR3 protein: CASSGGGELFF; V gene: TRBV4-1; clone size: -; J gene: TRBJ2-2; D gene: -
CDR3 DNA: TGTGCCAGCAGGATAAGGTCTGGGGCCAACGTCCTGACTTTC; CDR3 protein: CASRIRSGANVLTF; V gene: TRBV11-2; clone size: -; J gene: TRBJ2-6; D gene: -
CDR3 DNA: TGTGCCAGCTCACCACCGGGGCAACCTGGCTACGAGCAGTACTTC; CDR3 protein: CASSPPGQPGYEQYF; V gene: TRBV18; clone size: -; J gene: TRBJ2-7; D gene: -
CDR3 DNA: TGTGCCAGCAGTGCCTCCTGGACAGGGCATACAGATACGCAGTATTTT; CDR3 protein: CASSASWTGHTDTQYF; V gene: TRBV6-4; clone size: -; J gene: TRBJ2-3; D gene: TRBD1
CDR3 DNA: TGTGCCACCAGCAGAGATCTGCGGCGGGAGGGCCGGGACTCCTACGAGCAGTACTTC; CDR3 protein: CATSRDLRREGRDSYEQYF; V gene: TRBV15; clone size: -; J gene: TRBJ2-7; D gene: TRBD2
CDR3 DNA: TGCAGCGCATTGACTAGCGCGGGCACAGATACGCAGTATTTT; CDR3 protein: CSALTSAGTDTQYF; V gene: TRBV29-1; clone size: few; J gene: TRBJ2-3; D gene: TRBD2
CDR3 DNA: TGTGCCAGCAGCTTTTTTCAGAATCAGCCCCAGCATTTT; CDR3 protein: CASSFFQNQPQHF; V gene: TRBV7-2; clone size: few; J gene: TRBJ1-5; D gene: -
CDR3 DNA: TGCAGCGTGATGGACGGCCTGACCTACGAGCAGTACTTC; CDR3 protein: CSVMDGLTYEQYF; V gene: TRBV29-1; clone size: -; J gene: TRBJ2-7; D gene: -
CDR3 DNA: TGTGCCAGCAGCCAAGGGGGGGCGATGCCTACGTATCCGTACTTC; CDR3 protein: CASSQGGAMPTYPYF; V gene: TRBV4-2; clone size: few; J gene: TRBJ2-7; D gene: -
CDR3 DNA: TGTGCCAGCAGCTTAAGGGCTTCCCAAGAGACCCAGTACTTC; CDR3 protein: CASSLRASQETQYF; V gene: TRBV7-6; clone size: few; J gene: TRBJ2-5; D gene: -
CDR3 DNA: TGTGCCAGCAGCGTAGAGCCCGGAGGGTCCTACGAGCAGTACTTC; CDR3 protein: CASSVEPGGSYEQYF; V gene: TRBV9; clone size: -; J gene: TRBJ2-7; D gene: -
CDR3 DNA: TGTGCCAGCAGCTCCGGGTACAGCACAGATACGCAGTATTTT; CDR3 protein: CASSSGYSTDTQYF; V gene: TRBV7-2; clone size: -; J gene: TRBJ2-3; D gene: -
CDR3 DNA: TGTGCCAGCAGTGGCCGGGGCGGAGCGGCTACCTTCGATGGCTACACCTTC; CDR3 protein: CASSGRGGAATFDGYTF; V gene: TRBV2; clone size: few; J gene: TRBJ1-2; D gene: -
CDR3 DNA: TGTGCCAGCAGTCAACAGGGGGACGAGCAGTACTTC; CDR3 protein: CASSQQGDEQYF; V gene: TRBV6-5; clone size: -; J gene: TRBJ2-7; D gene: TRBD1
CDR3 DNA: TGTGCCAGCCATTCATCATCCAGGGGGCTAGGGGTGAACACTGAAGCTTTCTTT; CDR3 protein: CASHSSSRGLGVNTEAFF; V gene: TRBV25-1; clone size: few; J gene: TRBJ1-1; D gene: TRBD1
CDR3 DNA: TGCAGCGTTGGCCCGACTAGCGGGAGTCAGACCCAGTACTTC; CDR3 protein: CSVGPTSGSQTQYF; V gene: TRBV29-1; clone size: -; J gene: TRBJ2-5; D gene: TRBD2
CDR3 DNA: TGTGCCAGCTCACCGCAGGGAATTGACTACGAGCAGTACTTC; CDR3 protein: CASSPQGIDYEQYF; V gene: TRBV18; clone size: -; J gene: TRBJ2-7; D gene: -
CDR3 DNA: TGCGCCAGCAGCCAAGAGGGCCTCTATGGCTACACCTTC; CDR3 protein: CASSQEGLYGYTF; V gene: TRBV4-1; clone size: -; J gene: TRBJ1-2; D gene: -
CDR3 DNA: TGTGCCAGCAGCCGAGCGGGGGCCTCCTACAATGAGCAGTTCTTC; CDR3 protein: CASSRAGASYNEQFF; V gene: TRBV11-2; clone size: many; J gene: TRBJ2-1; D gene: TRBD2
CDR3 DNA: TGCGCCAGCAGCCAAGATACTAGCGGGGGGACCCCCGCGCAGTACTTC; CDR3 protein: CASSQDTSGGTPAQYF; V gene: TRBV4-1; clone size: few; J gene: TRBJ2-7; D gene: TRBD2